One sample yielded the 23 T cell receptor beta chains listed below, sequenced in a study of vaccination and CD4 T cells after COVID-19. The antigens for these receptors are not known. Sample treatment: approximately 9-day PBMC culture with coronavirus spike peptide pools or control peptides (ViraFEST assay). Sequence data for DNA of cultured CD4+ T cells were generated by the Oncomine TCR Beta short-read assay. TCRdb analysed the PCR reads with MiXCR anew, one entry per CDR3 protein. Among approximately 7,700 distinct CDR3 sequences listed, more than 50% were seen once. The sample was CD4+ T cells from blood, cultured in vitro. These receptors all stem from a human donor who had recovered from COVID-19.

This clonotype was found a few times. V is TRBV18 and J is TRBJ1-1; 7 bases match TRBD1. This CDR3 region has 16 residues. V was pared by 3 bases and J by 3 bases, with 10 bases of the junction left unmatched. Germline lookup yields CDR1 KGHSH and CDR2 LQKENI. The CDR3 nucleotides are TGTGCCAGCTCACCGTTGAACAGGGGATTGGACACTGAAGCTTTCTTT. This gives the protein CASSPLNRGLDTEAFF.

CDR3 sequence reads: CASSLSQQPQHF. The CDR3 nucleotides read TGTGCCAGCAGCTTATCTCAACAGCCCCAGCATTTT. The chain joins TRBV7-9 to TRBJ1-5; unclear D gene. CDR3 length: 12 residues. Looked up from germline, CDR1 is SEHNR and CDR2 is FQNEAQ (reference sequence). V was pared by 2 bases and J by 7 bases, with 6 bases between.

This clonotype has only a few counts. The rearrangement uses TRBV2 and TRBJ2-7; D remains ambiguous. CDR1 is SNHLY, CDR2 FYNNEI, per germline. The CDR3 has 11 residues. With 6 bases removed from V and 5 bases from J, the gap between germline ends came to 8 bases. CDR3 nucleotides: TGTGCCAGCAGCCCCTACCACGAGCAGTACTTC. Translation: CASSPYHEQYF. Full variable domain (outside the CDR3, taken from reference TRBV2 and TRBJ2-7): EPEVTQTPSHQVTQMGQEVILRCVPISNHLYFYWYRQILGQKVEFLVSFYNNEISEKSEIFDDQFSVERPDGSNFTLKIRSTKLEDSAMYFCASSPYHEQYFGPGTRLTVT.

This chain uses TRBV20-1 with TRBJ1-1; D call uncertain. Looked up from germline, CDR1 is DFQATT and CDR2 is SNEGSKA (reference sequence). Trimming took 0 bases from V and 5 from J, leaving 10 bases between them. The CDR3 totals 13 residues. The CDR3: CSARDRQRTEAFF. The CDR3 coding sequence is TGCAGTGCTAGAGATCGGCAGAGAACTGAAGCTTTCTTT.

As to this clonotype: Its ends do not fully match the called genes, so a read error is possible. V and J are TRBV5-3 and TRBJ1-5; 10 bases agree with TRBD1. TRBV5-3 is marked as an open reading frame, function uncertain. The CDR3 length is 15 residues. Here the CDR3 reads CASSLWGQGHQPQHF. The CDR3 DNA reads as TGTGCCAGCAGCTTGTGGGGACAGGGGCATCAGCCCCAGCATTTT.

This chain joins TRBV11-2 and TRBJ2-5, with D possibly TRBD2 on 5 matching bases. With 0 bases removed from V and 5 bases from J, the gap between germline ends came to 10 bases. CDR3 length: 14 amino acids. Germline CDR1 and CDR2: SGHAT and FQNNGV. CDR3 protein: CASSLEPRGETQYF. CDR3 coding DNA: TGTGCCAGCAGCTTAGAGCCCCGAGGGGAGACCCAGTACTTC.

The rearrangement links TRBV6-1 to TRBJ2-3; 8 bases are a match to TRBD2. The CDR3 totals 15 residues. Trimming at V came to 6 bases and at J to 0 bases, leaving 5 bases not matched to a gene. Germline V CDR1 and CDR2: MNHNS, SASEGT. The CDR3 DNA is TGTGCCAGCAGGAGGACTAGCTCCAGCACAGATACGCAGTATTTT. Translated: CASRRTSSSTDTQYF.

The chain carries TRBV12-3 or TRBV12-4 and TRBJ2-5; 7 bases align to TRBD1. V dropped 5 bases and J dropped 1; count of bases not matched to a gene: 4. The CDR3 totals 14 residues. Here the CDR3 DNA reads TGTGCCAGCAGTCTGGGACAGTTCCAAGAGACCCAGTACTTC. Its protein product is CASSLGQFQETQYF.

This sequence joins TRBV20-1 and TRBJ1-6, with D maybe TRBD1 (6 bases). Germline V CDR1 and CDR2: DFQATT, SNEGSKA (reference sequence). The germline V and J ends were trimmed by 3 bases and 9 bases, with 24 bases remaining between them. The length of the CDR3 is 17 residues. DNA of the CDR3: TGCAGTGCTAGTGGGGCTTTCGGGGGCGACTTGACTTCACCCCTCCACTTT. Protein sequence: CSASGAFGGDLTSPLHF.

The sample holds a few counts of this clonotype. V gene TRBV6-2 or TRBV6-3 combines with J gene TRBJ2-5, with TRBD2 matching over 11 bases. Germline V gene lookup returns CDR1 MNHEY and CDR2 SVGEGT. The CDR3 is made up of 15 amino acids. With V trimmed by 6 bases and J by 5 bases, 8 bases remained unmatched. For the CDR3, the DNA is TGTGCCAGCAGAAGAGCCCGGACTAGCGGGGAGACCCAGTACTTC. The encoded protein is CASRRARTSGETQYF.

This rearrangement joins TRBV7-8 to TRBJ2-3; maybe TRBD1 (6 bases). V lost 5 bases and J lost 8, with 14 bases in between. CDR1 is SGHVS and CDR2 is FQNEAQ in the germline V gene. The CDR3 totals 13 residues. The CDR3 DNA reads as TGTGCCAGCAGCCGGGACATGCCGGGTACGCAGTATTTT. Its translation: CASSRDMPGTQYF.

This clonotype was found a few times. The V call is TRBV20-1, the J call TRBJ1-5; possible D gene TRBD1, 6 bases. The CDR3 consists of 14 residues. V lost 5 bases to trimming and J lost 3 bases, with 14 bases between them. Germline V gives CDR1 DFQATT, CDR2 SNEGSKA (reference sequence). The DNA for the CDR3 is TGCAGTGCTGGTTCTACAGGGCCCAATCAGCCCCAGCATTTT. Its translation is CSAGSTGPNQPQHF.

The V call is TRBV15, the J call TRBJ1-1, with D uncertain. V was clipped by 0 bases and J by 4 bases, with 9 bases between them. CDR1 is LNHNV, CDR2 YYDKDF, per germline (reference sequence). The CDR3 is made up of 14 amino acids. The CDR3 bases are TGTGCCACCAGCAGAGAAGGATCTAGCACTGAAGCTTTCTTT. Its translation: CATSREGSSTEAFF.

This chain connects TRBV10-3 to TRBJ1-2, with D unclear. From germline, CDR1 is ENHRY and CDR2 SYGVKD. The ends were cut back, 0 bases at V and 2 bases at J, with 1 base in the middle. This CDR3 contains 12 residues. CDR3 protein: CAISESNYGYTF. In DNA form, the CDR3 reads TGTGCCATCAGTGAGTCGAACTATGGCTACACCTTC.

The chain is built from TRBV15 and TRBJ2-5; 9 nucleotides line up with TRBD2. This CDR3 comprises 15 residues. Germline trimming cut 4 bases from V and 0 bases from J; bases unmatched to any gene: 3. The germline V gene has CDR1 LNHNV and CDR2 YYDKDF (reference sequence). CDR3 residues: CATSKRLADQETQYF. The CDR3 nucleotides read TGTGCCACCAGCAAAAGACTAGCGGACCAAGAGACCCAGTACTTC.

This clonotype was detected only once. The chain employs TRBV7-8 and TRBJ1-3; 7 bases are a match to TRBD1. J lost 4 bases, V lost 6 bases, and 9 bases had no gene match. Germline CDR1 reads SGHVS; CDR2 reads FQNEAQ. The CDR3 has 15 amino acids. CDR3 region: CASSLDRFSGNTIYF. In DNA, the CDR3 is TGTGCCAGCAGTTTGGACAGGTTTTCAGGAAACACCATATATTTT.

This clonotype turned up a few times. This chain uses TRBV5-1 with TRBJ1-2, with no clear D. This CDR3 region has 13 residues. The germline V gene has CDR1 SGHRS and CDR2 YFSETQ. V lost 0 bases to trimming and J lost 7 bases, with 10 bases between them. CDR3 DNA sequence: TGCGCCAGCAGCTTGGCCCGGGGAAGTGGCTACACCTTC. Its protein is CASSLARGSGYTF.

The rearrangement links TRBV24-1 to TRBJ2-1; D is unresolved. Germline CDR1 reads KGHDR; CDR2 reads SFDVKD. V lost 5 bases to trimming and J lost 15 bases, with 13 bases between them. The CDR3 is 11 amino acids. This CDR3 reads CATSVNGLRFF. The CDR3 DNA sequence: TGTGCCACCAGTGTTAATGGTTTGCGGTTCTTC.

This rearrangement joins TRBV12-3 or TRBV12-4 to TRBJ2-7; 7 nucleotides match TRBD1. V lost 5 bases to trimming and J lost 2 bases; unmatched junction nucleotides: 3. The CDR3 is made up of 13 amino acids. CDR3 coding DNA: TGTGCCAGCAGTCAAGACAGGGCCTACGAGCAGTACTTC. Its translation is CASSQDRAYEQYF.

The chain uses TRBV7-2 and TRBJ1-2; D unresolved. The length of the CDR3 is 12 residues. CDR1 is SGHTA and CDR2 is FQGNSA in the germline V gene. Trimming shortened V by 0 bases and J by 8 bases, and 7 bases separated the two germline ends. The CDR3: CASSLAGYGYTF. For the CDR3, the DNA is TGTGCCAGCAGCTTAGCAGGGTACGGCTACACCTTC.

This chain links TRBV6-2 or TRBV6-3 with TRBJ2-3, with D perhaps being TRBD1 or TRBD2 (5 bases each). The ends were cut back, 8 bases at V and 0 bases at J, with 9 bases in the middle. Germline V gene data show CDR1 as MNHEY and CDR2 as SVGEGT. The CDR3 runs 13 residues. The CDR3 protein is CASRDQSTDTQYF. CDR3 DNA sequence: TGTGCCAGCCGGGACCAAAGCACAGATACGCAGTATTTT.

The chain carries TRBV19 and TRBJ1-1, with a weak D call TRBD1 (5 bases). The CDR3 contains 13 residues. V shed 3 bases and J shed 8 bases, with 13 bases lying between them. The V gene's germline CDR1 is LNHDA and CDR2 SQIVND (reference sequence). The CDR3 sequence is CASSIPLGTEAFF. The CDR3 DNA reads as TGTGCCAGTAGTATTCCTCTGGGGACCGAAGCTTTCTTT.

This clonotype was counted a single time. The chain has TRBV23-1 and TRBJ2-2; TRBD1 might be the D (5 bases). Being an ORF, TRBV23-1 has a function that is uncertain. The length of the CDR3 is 16 residues. V was clipped by 6 bases and J by 4 bases, with 18 bases between them. CDR3 nucleotides: TGCGCCAGCAGGGGGCAGACAGCAGCAATCACCGGGGAGCTGTTTTTT. Its translation is CASRGQTAAITGELFF.